The present entry profiles one T cell receptor (beta chain) with its context. Its target is not known. This sample stems from a study of blood T cells in healthy people across ages. Study findings and constraints: Per million T cells, TCR beta diversity dropped roughly linearly as age increased. Considered underestimates were the diversity estimates obtained from one million T cells.

A J-beta primer mix and a sample-barcoded 5' primer were used in a second PCR of roughly 7 to 12 cycles. One entry per CDR3 protein, called by TCRdb with MiXCR from the 5' RACE reads. This sample has roughly 1,800,000 distinct CDR3 sequences, with around 50% found just once. Sample donors were healthy Caucasian individuals that came from Russia, aged roughly 6 to 95. Germline CDR1 reads DFQATT; CDR2 reads SNEGSKA (reference sequence). CDR3 length: 14 residues. Losses at the gene ends were 2 bases for V and 3 bases for J; bases not matched to a gene: 4. Sequences were obtained from blood. The TCR was taken from a woman between 40 and 55 years old in good health. The V and J genes are TRBV20-1 and TRBJ2-1, with 7 bases identical to TRBD2. The CDR3 loop reads CSARWRGIYNEQFF. The DNA of the CDR3 is TGCAGTGCTAGATGGCGGGGGATCTACAATGAGCAGTTCTTC.